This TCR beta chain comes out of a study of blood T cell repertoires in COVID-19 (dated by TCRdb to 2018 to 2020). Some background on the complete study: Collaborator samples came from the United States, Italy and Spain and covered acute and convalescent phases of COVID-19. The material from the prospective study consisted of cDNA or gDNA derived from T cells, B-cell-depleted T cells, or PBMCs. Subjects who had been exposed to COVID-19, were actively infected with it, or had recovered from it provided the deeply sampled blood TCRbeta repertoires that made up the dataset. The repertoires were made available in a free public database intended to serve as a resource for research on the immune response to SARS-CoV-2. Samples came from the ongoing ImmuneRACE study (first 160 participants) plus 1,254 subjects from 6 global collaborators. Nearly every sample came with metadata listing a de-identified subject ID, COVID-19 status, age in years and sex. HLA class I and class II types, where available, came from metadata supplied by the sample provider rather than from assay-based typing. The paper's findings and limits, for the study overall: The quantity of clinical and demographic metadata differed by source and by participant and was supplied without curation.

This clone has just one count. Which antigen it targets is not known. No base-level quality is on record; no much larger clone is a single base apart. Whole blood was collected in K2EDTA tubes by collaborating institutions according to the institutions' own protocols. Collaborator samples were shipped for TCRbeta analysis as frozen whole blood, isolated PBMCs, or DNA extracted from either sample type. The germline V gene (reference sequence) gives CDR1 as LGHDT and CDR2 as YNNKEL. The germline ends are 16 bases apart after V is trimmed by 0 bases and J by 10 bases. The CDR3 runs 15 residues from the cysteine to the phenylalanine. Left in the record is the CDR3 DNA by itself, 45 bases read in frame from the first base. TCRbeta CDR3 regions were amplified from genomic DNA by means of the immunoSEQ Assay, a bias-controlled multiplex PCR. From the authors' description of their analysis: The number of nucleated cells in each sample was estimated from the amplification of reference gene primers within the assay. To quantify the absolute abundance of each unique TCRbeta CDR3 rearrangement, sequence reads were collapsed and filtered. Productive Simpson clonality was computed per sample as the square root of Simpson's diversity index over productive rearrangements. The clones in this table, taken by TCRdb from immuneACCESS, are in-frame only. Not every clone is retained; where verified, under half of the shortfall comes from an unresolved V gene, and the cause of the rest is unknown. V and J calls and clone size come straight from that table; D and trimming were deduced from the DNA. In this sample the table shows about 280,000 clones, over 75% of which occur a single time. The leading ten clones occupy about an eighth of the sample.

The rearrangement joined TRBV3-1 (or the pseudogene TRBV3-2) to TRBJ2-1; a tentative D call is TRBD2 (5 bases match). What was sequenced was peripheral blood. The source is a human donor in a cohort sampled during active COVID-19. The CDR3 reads CASSQDPSLAPEQFF. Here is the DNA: TGTGCCAGCAGCCAAGACCCCTCTTTAGCGCCAGAGCAGTTCTTC.